This TCR beta chain stems from a study of cytomegalovirus exposure and HLA in healthy donors. Study-level results: Some TCR beta chains (more than 150 of them) were listed as cytomegalovirus-associated. In the analysis, some V segments, TRBV6-2 and TRBV6-3 included, were excluded as indistinguishable.

PCR amplification relied on 60 Vbeta primers (plus 13 Jbeta primers). Assay: immunoSEQ multiplex PCR; the TCRdb copy retains only in-frame clones and omits some. The sample holds around 210,000 clones; roughly 80% are singletons and the top ten take less than 3.5%. Notes on this clone: Its target is unknown.

After removal of 6 bases from V and 2 bases from J, the junction contained 8 bases not matched to a gene. The CDR3 loop spans 15 amino acids. Germline lookup yields CDR1 MNHEY and CDR2 SVGAGI. The sequenced sample was PBMCs. J is TRBJ2-3 and V is TRBV6-5; TRBD1 agrees at 7 bases. The source of this sequence is a woman in her 30s in good health and CMV-seronegative. In DNA, the CDR3 is TGTGCCAGCAGCCCCCGGGGACAGTCCACAGATACGCAGTATTTT. This codes for CASSPRGQSTDTQYF.